This T cell receptor (beta chain) was documented in a study of vaccination and CD4 T cells after COVID-19. About the research overall: SARS-CoV-2 PCR on nasal swabs had been positive for the convalescent patients; some 10 were mild and one was severe.

In this sample, this clonotype turned up a few times. Its antigen is still unknown. The treatment here: approximately 9-day PBMC culture with coronavirus spike peptide pools or control peptides (ViraFEST assay). Per germline, CDR1 MNHNS and CDR2 SASEGT. The CDR3 runs 14 residues. V was pared by 6 bases and J by 8 bases, with 19 bases between. The Oncomine TCR Beta short-read assay generated sequence data from the DNA of cultured CD4+ T cells. A single record per CDR3 protein comes from TCRdb applying MiXCR to the PCR reads. The repertoire consists of under 15,000 distinct CDR3 sequences, with roughly two thirds occurring once and the leading ten covering around 10%.

The chain employs TRBV6-1 and TRBJ1-2; D perhaps matches TRBD1 (5 bases). The sequenced sample consisted of CD4+ T cells from blood, cultured in vitro. The receptor comes from a human donor who had recovered from COVID-19. This chain's CDR3 is CASRFNRRLGGYTF. Written as DNA, the CDR3 is TGTGCCAGCAGGTTCAACAGGAGGCTGGGAGGCTACACCTTC.